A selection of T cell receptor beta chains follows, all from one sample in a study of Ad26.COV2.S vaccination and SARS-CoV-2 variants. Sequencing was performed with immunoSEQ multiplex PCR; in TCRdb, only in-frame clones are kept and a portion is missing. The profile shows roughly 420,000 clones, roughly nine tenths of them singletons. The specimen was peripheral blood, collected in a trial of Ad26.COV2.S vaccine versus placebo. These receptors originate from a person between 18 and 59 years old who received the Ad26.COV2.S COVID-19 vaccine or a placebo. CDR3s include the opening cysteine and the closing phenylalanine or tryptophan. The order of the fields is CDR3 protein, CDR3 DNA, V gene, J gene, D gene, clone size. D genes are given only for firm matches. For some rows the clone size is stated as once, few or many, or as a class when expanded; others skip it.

CDR3aa: CAISTRSAGDYHNEQFF; CDR3nt: TGTGCCATCAGCACACGATCGGCGGGGGACTACCATAATGAGCAGTTCTTC; v_gene: TRBV10-3; j_gene: TRBJ2-1; d_gene: TRBD2; abundance: -
CDR3aa: CASSGGGSLASRETQYF; CDR3nt: TGTGCCAGCAGCGGGGGAGGATCACTAGCGTCTCGGGAGACCCAGTACTTC; v_gene: TRBV11-3; j_gene: TRBJ2-5; d_gene: TRBD2; abundance: -
CDR3aa: CASSIASGPGAFF; CDR3nt: TGTGCCAGTAGTATAGCATCGGGCCCGGGGGCTTTCTTT; v_gene: TRBV19; j_gene: TRBJ1-1; d_gene: -; abundance: -
CDR3aa: CSASSASGGRLGETQYF; CDR3nt: TGCAGTGCTAGTTCTGCTAGCGGGGGTCGACTGGGGGAGACCCAGTACTTC; v_gene: TRBV20-1; j_gene: TRBJ2-5; d_gene: TRBD2; abundance: once
CDR3aa: CASSLGSSSYEQYF; CDR3nt: TGCGCCAGCAGCCTGGGGTCGAGCTCCTACGAGCAGTACTTC; v_gene: TRBV5-1; j_gene: TRBJ2-7; d_gene: -; abundance: -
CDR3aa: CASSLSKGAQAFF; CDR3nt: TGCGCCAGCAGCTTGAGTAAGGGAGCCCAAGCTTTCTTT; v_gene: TRBV5-1; j_gene: TRBJ1-1; d_gene: -; abundance: -
CDR3aa: CASSYGLAGEGETQYF; CDR3nt: TGCGCCAGCAGCTACGGACTAGCGGGGGAGGGGGAGACCCAGTACTTC; v_gene: TRBV5-1; j_gene: TRBJ2-5; d_gene: TRBD2; abundance: few
CDR3aa: CASSGRRSYEQYF; CDR3nt: TGTGCCAGCAGCGGTAGACGCTCCTACGAGCAGTACTTC; v_gene: TRBV7-6; j_gene: TRBJ2-7; d_gene: -; abundance: -
CDR3aa: CASSERVRGNQPQHF; CDR3nt: TGTGCCAGCAGTGAACGGGTACGGGGCAATCAGCCCCAGCATTTT; v_gene: TRBV2; j_gene: TRBJ1-5; d_gene: -; abundance: few
CDR3aa: CASSLGGVPDTQYF; CDR3nt: TGCGCCAGCAGCTTGGGTGGGGTCCCAGATACGCAGTATTTT; v_gene: TRBV5-1; j_gene: TRBJ2-3; d_gene: -; abundance: -
CDR3aa: CASSATGPYGYTF; CDR3nt: TGTGCCAGCAGCGCTACAGGGCCCTATGGCTACACCTTC; v_gene: TRBV6-5; j_gene: TRBJ1-2; d_gene: -; abundance: -
CDR3aa: CASSSPPGQSSYNSPLHF; CDR3nt: TGTGCCAGCAGCTCGCCCCCGGGACAGAGCTCCTATAATTCACCCCTCCACTTT; v_gene: TRBV5-4; j_gene: TRBJ1-6; d_gene: TRBD1; abundance: -
CDR3aa: CASSKETGPEQYF; CDR3nt: TGTGCCAGCAGTAAGGAAACAGGGCCCGAGCAGTACTTC; v_gene: TRBV2; j_gene: TRBJ2-7; d_gene: -; abundance: -
CDR3aa: CASSPLPGGSYNEQFF; CDR3nt: TGTGCCAGCAGCCCCCTTCCCGGGGGCTCCTACAATGAGCAGTTCTTC; v_gene: TRBV7-3; j_gene: TRBJ2-1; d_gene: -; abundance: -
CDR3aa: CASSHPPGTGNTIYF; CDR3nt: TGCGCCAGCAGCCACCCCCCGGGGACTGGAAACACCATATATTTT; v_gene: TRBV4-1; j_gene: TRBJ1-3; d_gene: -; abundance: -
CDR3aa: CASSIELRGVEQFF; CDR3nt: TGTGCCAGTAGTATAGAACTCCGTGGGGTTGAGCAGTTCTTC; v_gene: TRBV19; j_gene: TRBJ2-1; d_gene: -; abundance: -
CDR3aa: CASSSRQSTDTQYF; CDR3nt: TGCGCCAGCAGCTCAAGACAGAGCACAGATACGCAGTATTTT; v_gene: TRBV5-1; j_gene: TRBJ2-3; d_gene: -; abundance: -
CDR3aa: CASSSGQGLNSPLHF; CDR3nt: TGTGCCAGCAGCTCAGGACAGGGCCTGAATTCACCCCTCCACTTT; v_gene: TRBV7-3; j_gene: TRBJ1-6; d_gene: TRBD1; abundance: -
CDR3aa: CASSQAALNTGELFF; CDR3nt: TGCGCCAGCAGCCAAGCAGCCTTGAACACCGGGGAGCTGTTTTTT; v_gene: TRBV4-3; j_gene: TRBJ2-2; d_gene: -; abundance: -
CDR3aa: CASRLGTVSETQYF; CDR3nt: TGCGCCAGCCGCCTGGGGACCGTCAGTGAGACCCAGTACTTC; v_gene: TRBV5-1; j_gene: TRBJ2-5; d_gene: -; abundance: once
CDR3aa: CASRPGLDNQPQHF; CDR3nt: TGTGCCAGCAGACCAGGGCTCGACAATCAGCCCCAGCATTTT; v_gene: TRBV2; j_gene: TRBJ1-5; d_gene: -; abundance: few
CDR3aa: CASSFNNYGYTF; CDR3nt: TGTGCCAGCAGCTTCAACAACTATGGCTACACCTTC; v_gene: TRBV11-3; j_gene: TRBJ1-2; d_gene: -; abundance: -
CDR3aa: CASSLVQATNEKLFF; CDR3nt: TGTGCCAGCAGTTTAGTTCAGGCAACTAATGAAAAACTGTTTTTT; v_gene: TRBV28; j_gene: TRBJ1-4; d_gene: -; abundance: -
CDR3aa: CASSLVRGRYNSPLHF; CDR3nt: TGTGCCAGCAGCTTAGTCCGGGGAAGATATAATTCACCCCTCCACTTT; v_gene: TRBV7-2; j_gene: TRBJ1-6; d_gene: -; abundance: -
CDR3aa: CASIRDGNTEAFF; CDR3nt: TGTGCCAGCATTAGGGACGGGAACACTGAAGCTTTCTTT; v_gene: TRBV6-6; j_gene: TRBJ1-1; d_gene: -; abundance: -
CDR3aa: CASSLTRDSNQPQHF; CDR3nt: TGTGCCAGCAGTTTAACCCGGGATAGCAATCAGCCCCAGCATTTT; v_gene: TRBV27; j_gene: TRBJ1-5; d_gene: -; abundance: few
CDR3aa: CASSESMYYGYTF; CDR3nt: TGTGCCAGCAGTGAATCGATGTATTATGGCTACACCTTC; v_gene: TRBV25-1; j_gene: TRBJ1-2; d_gene: -; abundance: -
CDR3aa: CATSRVLGTATQYF; CDR3nt: TGTGCCACCAGCAGAGTTCTCGGGACAGCAACGCAGTATTTT; v_gene: TRBV15; j_gene: TRBJ2-3; d_gene: TRBD1; abundance: -
CDR3aa: CATSSDPGTDTQYF; CDR3nt: TGTGCCACCAGCAGCGACCCCGGCACAGATACGCAGTATTTT; v_gene: TRBV15; j_gene: TRBJ2-3; d_gene: -; abundance: once
CDR3aa: CASSRRTSGSYNEQFF; CDR3nt: TGTGCCAGCAGCAGAAGGACTAGCGGGAGTTATAATGAGCAGTTCTTC; v_gene: TRBV5-4; j_gene: TRBJ2-1; d_gene: TRBD2; abundance: -
CDR3aa: CASSWGGGSGYTF; CDR3nt: TGTGCCAGCAGCTGGGGAGGGGGGTCTGGCTACACCTTC; v_gene: TRBV5-4; j_gene: TRBJ1-2; d_gene: -; abundance: -
CDR3aa: CASSLAGRPNTEAFF; CDR3nt: TGCGCCAGCAGCTTGGCTGGCAGACCGAACACTGAAGCTTTCTTT; v_gene: TRBV5-1; j_gene: TRBJ1-1; d_gene: -; abundance: -
CDR3aa: CASSPSRTGYTGELFF; CDR3nt: TGTGCCAGCTCACCCTCGAGGACAGGATACACCGGGGAGCTGTTTTTT; v_gene: TRBV18; j_gene: TRBJ2-2; d_gene: TRBD1; abundance: -
CDR3aa: CASSESGTRIADTQYF; CDR3nt: TGTGCCAGCAGTGAATCCGGGACTAGAATCGCAGATACGCAGTATTTT; v_gene: TRBV2; j_gene: TRBJ2-3; d_gene: TRBD2; abundance: -
CDR3aa: CASSSSLTPNTEAFF; CDR3nt: TGTGCCAGCAGCTCCTCCCTGACTCCTAACACTGAAGCTTTCTTT; v_gene: TRBV5-4; j_gene: TRBJ1-1; d_gene: -; abundance: -
CDR3aa: CASSRIGLNTEAFF; CDR3nt: TGTGCCAGCTCACGGATAGGGTTGAACACTGAAGCTTTCTTT; v_gene: TRBV18; j_gene: TRBJ1-1; d_gene: -; abundance: -
CDR3aa: CASSYLDRENTF; CDR3nt: TGTGCCAGCAGCTACCTGGACAGGGAAAACACCTTC; v_gene: TRBV28; j_gene: TRBJ1-2; d_gene: TRBD1; abundance: -
CDR3aa: CASSISGSYNEQFF; CDR3nt: TGTGCCAGCAGCATTTCCGGGTCCTACAATGAGCAGTTCTTC; v_gene: TRBV4-2; j_gene: TRBJ2-1; d_gene: -; abundance: -
CDR3aa: CASSLVRPDSPLHF; CDR3nt: TGTGCCAGCAGCTTGGTCCGGCCGGATTCACCCCTCCACTTT; v_gene: TRBV5-6; j_gene: TRBJ1-6; d_gene: -; abundance: few
CDR3aa: CASTGVWSNQPQHF; CDR3nt: TGTGCCAGTACTGGGGTTTGGAGCAATCAGCCCCAGCATTTT; v_gene: TRBV19; j_gene: TRBJ1-5; d_gene: -; abundance: once
CDR3aa: CAWGRSYEQYF; CDR3nt: TGTGCCTGGGGGAGGTCCTACGAGCAGTACTTC; v_gene: TRBV30; j_gene: TRBJ2-7; d_gene: -; abundance: -
CDR3aa: CASSQDPWTASNQPQHF; CDR3nt: TGCGCCAGCAGCCAAGATCCGTGGACCGCGAGCAATCAGCCCCAGCATTTT; v_gene: TRBV4-3; j_gene: TRBJ1-5; d_gene: -; abundance: -
CDR3aa: CASSFSDLRYGYTF; CDR3nt: TGTGCCAGCAGTTTCAGTGACCTGCGGTATGGCTACACCTTC; v_gene: TRBV28; j_gene: TRBJ1-2; d_gene: -; abundance: -
CDR3aa: CASRTGQGLGETQYF; CDR3nt: TGTGCCAGCAGGACGGGACAGGGGCTTGGAGAGACCCAGTACTTC; v_gene: TRBV6-5; j_gene: TRBJ2-5; d_gene: TRBD1; abundance: -
CDR3aa: CASSLKIYNEQFF; CDR3nt: TGTGCCAGCAGTTTAAAGATCTACAATGAGCAGTTCTTC; v_gene: TRBV12-3/TRBV12-4; j_gene: TRBJ2-1; d_gene: -; abundance: -
CDR3aa: CASSEFLASSYEQYF; CDR3nt: TGTGCCAGCAGTGAATTTCTGGCGTCCTCCTACGAGCAGTACTTC; v_gene: TRBV2; j_gene: TRBJ2-7; d_gene: -; abundance: -